These 10 T cell receptor beta chains were all obtained from the same sample, sequenced in a study of T cells in women clearing cervical HPV infection. Produced via immunoSEQ multiplex PCR; TCRdb's table is partial and in-frame only. Its table lists 30,000 to 35,000 clones. The sequencing sample was made of blood buffy coat. Receptors were obtained from a woman aged 18 to 75 with a cervical HPV16 infection that either progressed to CIN3+ or cleared (not recorded which).

Remarks on this clone: The CDR3 goes on 3 residues after the read ends, and that part is filled in from the germline J gene. This sequence joins TRBV5-4 and TRBJ2-5, with 7 bases lining up with TRBD1. The V gene end was trimmed by 4 bases and the J gene end by 2 bases; junction bases not matched to a gene: 8. Germline loops: CDR1 SGHNT, CDR2 YYREEE (reference sequence). The CDR3 covers 15 residues. CDR3 bases read: TGTGCCAGCAGCCGCCGGGACAGCGTACAAGAGACC. Its protein product is CASSRRDSVQET. The CDR3 in full is CASSRRDSVQETQYF. The whole variable domain, filled in from reference TRBV5-4 and TRBJ2-5, reads ETGVTQSPTHLIKTRGQQVTLRCSSQSGHNTVSWYQQALGQGPQFIFQYYREEENGRGNFPPRFSGLQFPNYSSELNVNALELDDSALYLCASSRRDSVQETQYFGPGTRLLVL.

To note about this clone: The missing CDR3 end, 3 residues past where the read stops, is filled in from the germline J gene. This chain joins TRBV18 and TRBJ1-5; TRBD1 matches at 8 bases. V trimming: 3 bases; J trimming: 5 bases; junction bases outside the gene matches: 0. CDR1 KGHSH and CDR2 LQKENI come from the germline V gene. This CDR3 region has 13 residues. The CDR3 protein is CASSPDRDQPQHF. CDR3 bases read: TGTGCCAGCTCACCGGACAGGGATCAGCCC.

Points on this clone: The read stops 3 residues short of the end of the CDR3; the missing end is completed from the germline J gene. The gene calls are TRBV7-3 and TRBJ2-1, with a tentative D call TRBD2 (5 bases). The ends were cut back, 5 bases at V and 4 bases at J, with 12 bases in the middle. The CDR3 is made up of 14 amino acids. In germline, CDR1 is SGHTA, CDR2 FQGTGA. CDR3 sequence: CASSTGVGYNEQFF. The part of the CDR3 DNA that was read is TGTGCCAGCAGCACCGGGGTTGGTTACAATGAG.

To note about this clone: The sequence runs out 3 residues before the end of the CDR3; the remainder is reconstructed from the germline J gene. The chain carries TRBV6-1 and TRBJ2-7; possible D gene TRBD2, 6 bases. The CDR3 runs to 13 residues. The germline V and J ends were trimmed by 2 bases and 5 bases, with 10 bases remaining between them. CDR1 and CDR2 from the germline V gene are MNHNS and SASEGT. CDR3 region: CASSERRVDEQYF. The CDR3 DNA, read in part, is TGTGCCAGCAGTGAACGGAGGGTAGACGAG.

Concerning this clone itself: The read terminates 3 residues before the CDR3 end, so the remaining end is supplied by the germline J gene. This chain uses TRBV2 with TRBJ2-5, with 14 bases identical to TRBD2. Per the germline V gene, CDR1 is SNHLY and CDR2 is FYNNEI. The CDR3 loop spans 18 amino acids. Unmatched junction bases numbered 7, after V lost 1 base and J lost 3 bases. The covered CDR3 bases are TGTGCCAGCAGTGAAGGATTGAGGACTAGCGGGGGGAAAGAGACC. This gives the protein CASSEGLRTSGGKET. The full CDR3 protein is CASSEGLRTSGGKETQYF.

With regard to this clone: Read data end 3 residues before the CDR3 end; the end is taken from the germline J gene. The chain uses TRBV19 and TRBJ1-4; D is unclear. Germline V CDR1 and CDR2: LNHDA, SQIVND (reference sequence). This CDR3 contains 16 residues. The CDR3 is CASSIIPSSYNSPLFF. Incomplete CDR3 DNA: TGTGCCAGTAGTATAATTCCGAGCTCCTATAATTCACCA.

Concerning this clone: The read is 3 residues too short to cover the CDR3 end, so that end is filled in from the germline J gene. This chain uses TRBV5-1 with TRBJ1-5; possibly TRBD1 for D (5 bases). This CDR3 has 14 residues. Trimming removed 0 bases from V and 2 bases from J, with 6 bases in between. The germline V gene has CDR1 SGHRS and CDR2 YFSETQ. The CDR3 reads CASSLGGGNQPQHF. The sequenced CDR3 bases are TGCGCCAGCAGCTTGGGGGGGGGCAATCAGCCC.

About this clone: From the germline J gene comes the end of the CDR3, since the read stops 3 residues before it. The chain recombines TRBV7-2 with TRBJ2-4, with TRBD1 as a possible D gene (5 bases). The CDR3 is 14 residues long. Germline CDR1 is SGHTA and CDR2 is FQGNSA. The DNA read from the CDR3 is TGTGCCAGCAGCCCAGGGCCCAGCAATCAGCCT. Translation: CASSPGPSNQP. Given in full, the CDR3 is CASSPGPSNQPQYF.

In the case of this clone: The sequenced fragment ends 3 residues before the CDR3 boundary, so the rest is inferred from the germline J gene. This chain joins TRBV30 and TRBJ2-3; 9 nucleotides agree with TRBD1. CDR1 and CDR2 (germline): GTSNPN, SVGIG (reference sequence). This CDR3 spans 15 amino acids. The CDR3 DNA, read in part, is TGTGCCTGGAGTGTAACAGGGGGCCTTTCGGAGACG. Translated: CAWSVTGGLSET. The full-length CDR3 reads as CAWSVTGGLSETQYF.

For this clone: The read ends 3 residues before the CDR3 terminus; that terminus is restored from the germline J gene. The chain employs TRBV19 and TRBJ2-7; 7 bases are a match to TRBD1. Germline trimming cut 4 bases from V and 0 bases from J; bases unmatched to any gene: 9. CDR1 and CDR2 from the germline V gene are LNHDA and SQIVND (reference sequence). The CDR3 totals 16 residues. CDR3 DNA, as far as it was read: TGTGCCAGTAGTACCAACAGGGGAATGTCCTCCTACGAG. Translated: CASSTNRGMSSYE. The entire CDR3 sequence reads CASSTNRGMSSYEQYF. The full variable domain, completed using reference TRBV19 and TRBJ2-7, is DGGITQSPKYLFRKEGQNVTLSCEQNLNHDAMYWYRQDPGQGLRLIYYSQIVNDFQKGDIAEGYSVSREKKESFPLTVTSAQKNPTAFYLCASSTNRGMSSYEQYFGPGTRLTVT.